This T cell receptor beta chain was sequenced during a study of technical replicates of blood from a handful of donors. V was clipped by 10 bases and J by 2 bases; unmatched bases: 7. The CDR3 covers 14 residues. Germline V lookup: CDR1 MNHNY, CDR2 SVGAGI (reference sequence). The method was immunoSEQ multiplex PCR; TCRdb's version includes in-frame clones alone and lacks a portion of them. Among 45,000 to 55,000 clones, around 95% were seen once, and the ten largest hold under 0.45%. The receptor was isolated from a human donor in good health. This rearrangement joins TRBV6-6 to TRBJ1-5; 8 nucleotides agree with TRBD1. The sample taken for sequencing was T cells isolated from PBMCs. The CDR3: CATEGQVGNQPQHF. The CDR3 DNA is TGTGCCACCGAGGGACAGGTGGGCAATCAGCCCCAGCATTTT.